These T cell receptor beta chains were read from a single sample in a study of identical twins. TCRdb re-analysed the 5' RACE reads in MiXCR, keeping a single row per CDR3 protein. Here the sample spans about 470,000 distinct CDR3 sequences, more than 20% being singletons. The sample also formed part of further work on T cells expressing NK-cell markers.

Source material: CD4+ T cells sorted from blood. These receptors were taken from a woman aged 18-29 years in good health. CDR3s include the opening cysteine and the closing phenylalanine or tryptophan. D genes are given only for firm matches. Rows may omit the clone size; those that give it use once, few, many or a size class.

TRBV6-2/TRBV6-3	.	TRBJ2-3	.	12	CASSQSGLSQYF	TGTGCCAGCAGTCAATCCGGGCTGTCGCAGTATTTT
TRBV20-1	.	TRBJ1-2	.	12	CSARDLKGGYTF	TGCAGTGCTAGAGATTTAAAGGGGGGCTACACCTTC
TRBV20-1	few	TRBJ2-1	TRBD2	14	CSARGLAGVAEQFF	TGCAGTGCTAGGGGACTAGCGGGGGTGGCTGAGCAGTTCTTC
TRBV4-2	few	TRBJ2-4	.	15	CASSQITGAKNIQYF	TGTGCCAGCAGCCAAATAACGGGAGCCAAAAACATTCAGTACTTC
TRBV20-1	few	TRBJ2-5	TRBD2	14	CSARTSGSFETQYF	TGCAGTGCTAGAACCAGCGGGAGCTTTGAGACCCAGTACTTC
TRBV2	.	TRBJ2-7	TRBD2	14	CASSKSGGGFAQYF	TGTGCCAGCAGCAAAAGCGGGGGAGGATTTGCGCAGTACTTC
TRBV7-2	few	TRBJ1-1	.	14	CASSFHRVRTEAFF	TGTGCCAGCAGCTTCCACAGGGTTCGCACTGAAGCTTTCTTT
TRBV18	few	TRBJ2-1	TRBD2	15	CASSPTSGSFIEQFF	TGTGCCAGCTCGCCGACTAGCGGGAGTTTTATAGAGCAGTTCTTC
TRBV3-1	.	TRBJ1-5	.	14	CASSQLGGVEPQHF	TGTGCCAGCAGCCAATTGGGGGGCGTCGAGCCCCAGCATTTT
TRBV12-3/TRBV12-4	.	TRBJ1-6	.	14	CASRPTQGQSPLHF	TGTGCCAGCAGACCCACCCAGGGGCAATCACCCCTCCACTTT
TRBV29-1	few	TRBJ2-1	TRBD1	13	CSAPGQVPGEQFF	TGCAGCGCCCCCGGACAGGTCCCGGGGGAGCAGTTCTTC
TRBV18	.	TRBJ1-1	.	14	CASSPVGGDTEAFF	TGTGCCAGCTCACCAGTCGGGGGGGACACTGAAGCTTTCTTT
TRBV5-1	.	TRBJ2-3	.	16	CASSLDAGYGTDTQYF	TGCGCCAGCAGCTTGGATGCCGGGTACGGCACAGATACGCAGTATTTT
TRBV5-1	.	TRBJ2-2	.	11	CASSSGRELFF	TGCGCCAGCAGCTCCGGTCGGGAGCTGTTTTTT
TRBV6-1	few	TRBJ1-2	.	15	CASSDVGGSFYGYTF	TGTGCCAGCAGTGACGTAGGCGGATCCTTTTATGGCTACACCTTC
TRBV5-4	.	TRBJ2-1	.	14	CASSRMGAFNEQFF	TGTGCCAGCAGCCGCATGGGGGCGTTCAATGAGCAGTTCTTC